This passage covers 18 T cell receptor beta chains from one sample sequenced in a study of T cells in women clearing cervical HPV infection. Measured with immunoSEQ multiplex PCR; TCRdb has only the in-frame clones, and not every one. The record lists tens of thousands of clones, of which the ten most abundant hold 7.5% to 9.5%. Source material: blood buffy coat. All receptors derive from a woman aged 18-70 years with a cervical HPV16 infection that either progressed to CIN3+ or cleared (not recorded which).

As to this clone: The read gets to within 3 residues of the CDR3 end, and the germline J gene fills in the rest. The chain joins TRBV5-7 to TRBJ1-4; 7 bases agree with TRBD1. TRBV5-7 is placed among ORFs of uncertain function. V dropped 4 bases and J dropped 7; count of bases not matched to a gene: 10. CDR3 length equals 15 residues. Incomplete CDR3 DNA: TGTGCCAGCAGCCCTCGACAGGGTGAAGGTGAAAAA. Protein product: CASSPRQGEGEK. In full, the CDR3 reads CASSPRQGEGEKLFF.

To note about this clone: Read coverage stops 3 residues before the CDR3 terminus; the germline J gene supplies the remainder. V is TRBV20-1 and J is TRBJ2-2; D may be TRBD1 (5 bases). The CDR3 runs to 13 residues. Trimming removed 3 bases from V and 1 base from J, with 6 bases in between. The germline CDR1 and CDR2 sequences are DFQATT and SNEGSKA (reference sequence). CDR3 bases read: TGCAGTGCTAGTACAGGGAACACCGGGGAG. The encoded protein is CSASTGNTGE. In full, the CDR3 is CSASTGNTGELFF.

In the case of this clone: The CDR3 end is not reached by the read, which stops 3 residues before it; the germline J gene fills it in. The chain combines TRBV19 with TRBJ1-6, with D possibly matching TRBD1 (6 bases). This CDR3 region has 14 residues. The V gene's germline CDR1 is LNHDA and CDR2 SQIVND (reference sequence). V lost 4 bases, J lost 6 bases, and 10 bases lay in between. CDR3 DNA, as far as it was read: TGTGCCAGTAGTAACACAGGGCTTAATTCACCC. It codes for CASSNTGLNSP. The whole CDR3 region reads CASSNTGLNSPLHF.

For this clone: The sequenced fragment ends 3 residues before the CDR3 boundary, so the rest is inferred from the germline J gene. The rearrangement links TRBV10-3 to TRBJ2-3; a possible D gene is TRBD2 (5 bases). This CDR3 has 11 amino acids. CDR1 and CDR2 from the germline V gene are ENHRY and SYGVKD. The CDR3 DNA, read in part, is TGTGCCATCAGTGGGGAGCGGTCG. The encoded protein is CAISGERS. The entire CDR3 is CAISGERSQYF.

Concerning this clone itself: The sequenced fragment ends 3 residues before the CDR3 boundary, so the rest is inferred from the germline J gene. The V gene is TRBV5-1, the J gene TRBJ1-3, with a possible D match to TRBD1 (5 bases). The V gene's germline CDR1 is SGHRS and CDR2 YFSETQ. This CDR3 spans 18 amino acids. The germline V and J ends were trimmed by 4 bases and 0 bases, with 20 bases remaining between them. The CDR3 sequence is CASSPTGGPDVSGNTIYF. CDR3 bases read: TGCGCCAGCAGCCCGACGGGGGGTCCGGACGTCTCTGGAAACACC. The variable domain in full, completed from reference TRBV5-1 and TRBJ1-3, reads KAGVTQTPRYLIKTRGQQVTLSCSPISGHRSVSWYQQTPGQGLQFLFEYFSETQRNKGNFPGRFSGRQFSNSRSEMNVSTLELGDSALYLCASSPTGGPDVSGNTIYFGEGSWLTVV.

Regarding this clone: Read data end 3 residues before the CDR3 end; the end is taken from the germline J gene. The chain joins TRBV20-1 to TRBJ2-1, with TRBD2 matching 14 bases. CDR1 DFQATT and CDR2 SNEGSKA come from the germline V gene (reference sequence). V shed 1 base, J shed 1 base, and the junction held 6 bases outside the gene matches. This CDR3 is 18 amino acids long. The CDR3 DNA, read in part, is TGCAGTGCTAGAGTCCAGGGACTAGCGGGAGAATCCTACAATGAG. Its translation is CSARVQGLAGESYNE. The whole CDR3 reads CSARVQGLAGESYNEQFF.

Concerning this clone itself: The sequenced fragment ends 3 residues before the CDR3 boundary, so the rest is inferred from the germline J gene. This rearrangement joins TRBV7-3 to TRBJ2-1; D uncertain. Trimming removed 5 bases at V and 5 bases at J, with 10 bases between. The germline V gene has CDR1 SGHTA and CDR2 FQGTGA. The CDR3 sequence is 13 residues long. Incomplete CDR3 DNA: TGTGCCAGCAGCCACGAGCGTAACAATGAG. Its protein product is CASSHERNNE. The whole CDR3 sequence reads CASSHERNNEQFF.

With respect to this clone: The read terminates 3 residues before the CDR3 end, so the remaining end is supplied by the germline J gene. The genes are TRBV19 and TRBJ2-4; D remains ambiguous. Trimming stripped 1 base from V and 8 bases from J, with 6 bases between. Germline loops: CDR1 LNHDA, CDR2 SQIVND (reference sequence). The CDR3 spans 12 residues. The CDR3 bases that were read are TGTGCCAGTAGTATAGCGAAGGACATT. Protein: CASSIAKDI. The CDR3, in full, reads CASSIAKDIQYF.

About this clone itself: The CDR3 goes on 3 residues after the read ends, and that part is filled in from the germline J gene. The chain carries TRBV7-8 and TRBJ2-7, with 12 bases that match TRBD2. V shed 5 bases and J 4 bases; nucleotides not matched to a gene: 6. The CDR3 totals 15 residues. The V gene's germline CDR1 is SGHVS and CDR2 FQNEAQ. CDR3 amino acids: CASSGRTSGEYEQYF. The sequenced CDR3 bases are TGTGCCAGCAGCGGTCGGACTAGCGGGGAATACGAG.

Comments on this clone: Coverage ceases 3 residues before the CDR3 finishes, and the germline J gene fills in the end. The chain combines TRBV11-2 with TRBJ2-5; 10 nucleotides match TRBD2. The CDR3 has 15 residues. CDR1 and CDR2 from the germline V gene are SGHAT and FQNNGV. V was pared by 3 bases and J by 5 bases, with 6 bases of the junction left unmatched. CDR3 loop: CASSFTAGGRETQYF. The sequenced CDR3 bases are TGTGCCAGCAGCTTTACAGCGGGAGGGCGGGAGACC. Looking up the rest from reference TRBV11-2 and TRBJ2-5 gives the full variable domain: EAGVAQSPRYKIIEKRQSVAFWCNPISGHATLYWYQQILGQGPKLLIQFQNNGVVDDSQLPKDRFSAERLKGVDSTLKIQPAKLEDSAVYLCASSFTAGGRETQYFGPGTRLLVL.

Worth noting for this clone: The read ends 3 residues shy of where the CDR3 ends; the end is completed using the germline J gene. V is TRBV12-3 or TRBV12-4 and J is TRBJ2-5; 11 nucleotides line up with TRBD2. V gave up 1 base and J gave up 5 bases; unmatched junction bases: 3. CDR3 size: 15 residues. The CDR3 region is CASSLGLAGSETQYF. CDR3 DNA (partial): TGTGCCAGCAGTTTAGGACTAGCGGGGTCGGAGACC.

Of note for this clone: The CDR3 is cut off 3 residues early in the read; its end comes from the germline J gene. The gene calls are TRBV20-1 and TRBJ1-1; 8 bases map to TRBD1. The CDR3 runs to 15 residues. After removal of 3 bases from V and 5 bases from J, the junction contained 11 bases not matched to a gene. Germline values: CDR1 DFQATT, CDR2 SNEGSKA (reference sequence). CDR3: CSASGLEDRVTEAFF. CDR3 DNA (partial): TGCAGTGCTAGCGGTTTGGAGGACAGGGTTACTGAA.

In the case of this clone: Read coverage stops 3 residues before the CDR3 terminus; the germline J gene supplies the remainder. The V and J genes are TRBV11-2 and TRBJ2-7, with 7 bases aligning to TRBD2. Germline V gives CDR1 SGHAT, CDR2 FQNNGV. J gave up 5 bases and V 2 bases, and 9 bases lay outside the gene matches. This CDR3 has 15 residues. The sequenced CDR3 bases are TGTGCCAGCAGCTTAACCAGGGAGGGTTTCCACGAG. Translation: CASSLTREGFHE. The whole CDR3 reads CASSLTREGFHEQYF.

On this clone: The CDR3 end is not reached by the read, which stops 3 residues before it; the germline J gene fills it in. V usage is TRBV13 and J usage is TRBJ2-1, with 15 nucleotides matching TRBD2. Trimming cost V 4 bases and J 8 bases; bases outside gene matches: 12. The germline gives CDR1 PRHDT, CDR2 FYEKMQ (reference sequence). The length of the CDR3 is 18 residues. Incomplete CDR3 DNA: TGTGCCAGCAGCTCGCGGACTAGCGGGAGGGCCGGTAGGTATGAG. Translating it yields CASSSRTSGRAGRYE. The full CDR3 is CASSSRTSGRAGRYEQFF. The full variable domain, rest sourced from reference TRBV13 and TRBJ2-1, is AAGVIQSPRHLIKEKRETATLKCYPIPRHDTVYWYQQGPGQDPQFLISFYEKMQSDKGSIPDRFSAQQFSDYHSELNMSSLELGDSALYFCASSSRTSGRAGRYEQFFGPGTRLTVL.

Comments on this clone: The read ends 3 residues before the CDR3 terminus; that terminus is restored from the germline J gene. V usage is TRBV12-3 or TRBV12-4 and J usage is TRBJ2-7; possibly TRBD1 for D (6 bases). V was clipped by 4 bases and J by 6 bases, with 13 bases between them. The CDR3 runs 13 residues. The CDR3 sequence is CASSSGWGREQYF. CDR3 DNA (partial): TGTGCCAGCAGTTCGGGTTGGGGGCGCGAG.

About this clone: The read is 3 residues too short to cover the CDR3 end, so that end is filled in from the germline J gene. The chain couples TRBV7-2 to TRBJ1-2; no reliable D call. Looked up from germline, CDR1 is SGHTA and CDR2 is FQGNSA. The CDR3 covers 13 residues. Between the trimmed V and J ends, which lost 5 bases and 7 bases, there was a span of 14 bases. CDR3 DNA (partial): TGTGCCAGCAGCGACCCGGGGTTCGGTGGC. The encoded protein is CASSDPGFGG. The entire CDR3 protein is CASSDPGFGGYTF.

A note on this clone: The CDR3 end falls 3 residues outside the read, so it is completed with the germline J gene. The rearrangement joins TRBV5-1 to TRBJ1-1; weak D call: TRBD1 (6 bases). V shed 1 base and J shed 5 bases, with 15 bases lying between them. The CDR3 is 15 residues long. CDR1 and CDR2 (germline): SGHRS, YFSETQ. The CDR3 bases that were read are TGCGCCAGCAGCTTGACGCAGGGGTCGGGGACTGAA. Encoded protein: CASSLTQGSGTE. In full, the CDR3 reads CASSLTQGSGTEAFF.

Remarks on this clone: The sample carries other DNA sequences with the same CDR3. The CDR3 DNA, read in part, is TGTGCCAGCAGCTTGGCGGAACAGTCCACCTACGAG. Its protein product is CASSLAEQSTYE. The full CDR3 sequence reads CASSLAEQSTYEQYF. The genes are TRBV5-4 and TRBJ2-7; D ambiguous. From the germline J gene comes the end of the CDR3, since the read stops 3 residues before it. The CDR3 contains 15 residues. The germline V gene encodes CDR1 SGHNT and CDR2 YYREEE (reference sequence). V lost 0 bases, J lost 2 bases, and 12 bases lay in between.